The 27 T cell receptor beta chains in this list originate from one sample, sequenced in a study of blood T cells in healthy people across ages. Combining a sample-barcoded 5' primer with a J-beta primer mix, a second PCR ran for about 6 to 11 cycles. MiXCR, run by TCRdb on the 5' RACE reads, gives a single entry per CDR3 protein. The sample lists about 1,800,000 distinct CDR3 sequences, under 30% seen once, with 7.7% in the top ten. Sequencing was done on a sample of blood. The receptors were gathered from a woman aged 25 to 39 in good health.

The CDR3 bases are TGTGCCAGCACCGCCACGTCCCCCTACGAGCAGTACTTC. It is translated as CASTATSPYEQYF. V gene TRBV6-2 or TRBV6-3 combines with J gene TRBJ2-7; D gene ambiguous. In germline, CDR1 is MNHEY, CDR2 SVGEGT. There are 13 residues in the CDR3. Trimming left V 7 bases short and J 2 bases short, with 12 bases between.

V usage is TRBV2 and J usage is TRBJ2-7; 9 nucleotides line up with TRBD1. Per the germline V gene, CDR1 is SNHLY and CDR2 is FYNNEI. The CDR3 totals 15 residues. Trimming at V came to 8 bases and at J to 0 bases, leaving 8 bases not matched to a gene. CDR3 sequence (DNA): TGTGCCAGCGCCGAGGGGACAGGGATCTCCTACGAGCAGTACTTC. It yields the protein CASAEGTGISYEQYF.

This clonotype has at least ten counts. The genes are TRBV9 and TRBJ2-6; the match to TRBD1 covers 8 bases. CDR1 and CDR2 from the germline V gene are SGDLS and YYNGEE. The CDR3 extends over 18 amino acids. The ends lost 1 base at V and 0 bases at J; junction bases unmatched: 6. For the CDR3, the DNA is TGTGCCAGCAGCGTAACGGGACAGGCGCTCTCTGGGGCCAACGTCCTGACTTTC. It yields the protein CASSVTGQALSGANVLTF.

The J gene is TRBJ2-7, the V gene TRBV3-1, with D uncertain. Between the trimmed V and J ends, which lost 1 base and 6 bases, there was a span of 10 bases. The CDR3 has 13 amino acids. From germline, CDR1 is LGHDT and CDR2 YNNKEL (reference sequence). DNA for the CDR3: TGTGCCAGCAGCCAAGGAGACGGGTTCGAGCAGTACTTC. Translation: CASSQGDGFEQYF.

The chain uses TRBV15 and TRBJ1-5; no clear D. The CDR3 consists of 12 residues. Germline values: CDR1 LNHNV, CDR2 YYDKDF (reference sequence). The germline V and J ends were trimmed by 3 bases and 5 bases, with 5 bases remaining between them. The CDR3 protein is CATSSGHQPQHF. CDR3 coding DNA: TGTGCCACCAGCAGTGGGCATCAGCCCCAGCATTTT.

Note on this clonotype: It may be a read error: a sequence one base away is much more abundant. The chain has TRBV5-1 and TRBJ2-6, with D uncertain. Germline CDR1 and CDR2: SGHRS and YFSETQ. The CDR3 spans 14 residues. The CDR3 DNA follows: TGCGCCGGCAGCTTGGATGCTGGGGCCAACGTCCTGACTTTC. Translating gives CAGSLDAGANVLTF.

This clonotype has just a few counts. The gene calls are TRBV6-6 and TRBJ2-2; 7 nucleotides line up with TRBD1. CDR3 length equals 15 residues. The ends lost 5 bases at V and 1 base at J; junction bases unmatched: 4. CDR1 MNHNY and CDR2 SVGAGI come from the germline V gene (reference sequence). Here the CDR3 reads CASSLPGGNTGELFF. DNA for the CDR3: TGTGCCAGCAGTCTACCAGGGGGGAACACCGGGGAGCTGTTTTTT.

About this clonotype: In this CDR3 the conserved last residue, phenylalanine or tryptophan, is missing, so a read error is likely. The chain joins TRBV9 to TRBJ2-7, with 12 bases lining up with TRBD2. Looked up from germline, CDR1 is SGDLS and CDR2 is YYNGEE. The CDR3 length is 16 residues. Germline trimming cut 3 bases from V and 7 bases from J; bases unmatched to any gene: 11. CDR3 bases: TGTGCCAGCAGCGGTCGACTAGCGGGAGATCTGGATGAGCAGTACTGC. Its translation: CASSGRLAGDLDEQYC.

V usage is TRBV6-5 and J usage is TRBJ1-4, with 8 bases identical to TRBD1. CDR3 length equals 15 residues. V lost 6 bases and J lost 7; bases outside the gene matches: 10. Germline V gives CDR1 MNHEY, CDR2 SVGAGI. CDR3 in amino acids: CASSPRTGSSEKLFF. The CDR3, as DNA: TGTGCCAGCAGCCCTAGGACAGGGAGTAGTGAAAAACTGTTTTTT.

The DNA of the CDR3 is TGTGCCACCAGCAGAGATAGGGGACTAGCGGGAGCTGAGCAGTTCTTC. Its translation is CATSRDRGLAGAEQFF. V gene TRBV15 combines with J gene TRBJ2-1; 14 bases match TRBD2. Germline lookup yields CDR1 LNHNV and CDR2 YYDKDF (reference sequence). The CDR3 length is 16 residues. Losses at the gene ends were 0 bases for V and 9 bases for J; bases not matched to a gene: 4.

The chain links TRBV20-1 to TRBJ1-2, with D possibly matching TRBD1 (5 bases). The CDR3 has 15 amino acids. V was trimmed by 5 bases and J by 3 bases, leaving 19 bases between them. Germline-derived CDR1 and CDR2 are DFQATT and SNEGSKA (reference sequence). CDR3 sequence reads: CSAYSQEGSDYGYTF. In DNA, the CDR3 is TGCAGTGCTTATTCCCAGGAGGGGTCGGACTATGGCTACACCTTC.

The gene calls are TRBV5-1 and TRBJ1-2; D not resolved. CDR1 and CDR2 (germline): SGHRS, YFSETQ. The CDR3 spans 15 residues. V lost 7 bases and J 0 bases, leaving 16 bases between the germline ends. DNA of the CDR3: TGCGCCAGCGGACCTCAGGCTTCAGCTAACTATGGCTACACCTTC. This codes for CASGPQASANYGYTF.

This clonotype came up many times. The rearrangement links TRBV7-7 to TRBJ2-1; tentatively, D is TRBD2 (6 bases). CDR3 length equals 16 residues. Looked up from germline, CDR1 is SSHAT and CDR2 is FNYEAQ (reference sequence). Trimming stripped 2 bases from V and 9 bases from J, with 20 bases between. The CDR3 loop reads CASSLTRDLGRSEQFF. The CDR3 nucleotides are TGTGCCAGCAGCTTAACGCGGGACTTAGGTAGAAGTGAGCAGTTCTTC.

This clonotype was picked up one time. The rearrangement links TRBV28 to TRBJ2-4; D call uncertain. The V end was cut by 10 bases, the J end by 1 base, with 14 bases between. The CDR3 runs to 14 residues. Germline CDR1 and CDR2: MDHEN and SYDVKM. The CDR3 here is CAIARFVAKNIQYF. As DNA, the CDR3 is TGTGCCATTGCCAGGTTTGTTGCCAAAAACATTCAGTACTTC.

This clonotype was counted between two and nine times. The chain has TRBV25-1 and TRBJ2-5; D is uncertain. Per the germline V gene, CDR1 is MGHDK and CDR2 is SYGVNS. CDR3 length: 12 amino acids. The V end was cut by 6 bases, the J end by 5 bases, with 10 bases between. The CDR3 DNA is TGTGCCAGCAGCGAAGAGTTGGAGACCCAGTACTTC. Its protein product is CASSEELETQYF.

J is TRBJ2-7 and V is TRBV4-1; D ambiguous. Germline CDR1 and CDR2: MGHRA and YSYEKL. This CDR3 is built from 13 residues. V was trimmed by 1 base and J by 5 bases, leaving 9 bases between them. In DNA form, the CDR3 reads TGCGCCAGCAGCCAAGTCGTCAGCCACGAGCAGTACTTC. The encoded protein is CASSQVVSHEQYF.

V usage is TRBV20-1 and J usage is TRBJ2-3; 9 bases are a match to TRBD1. V dropped 0 bases and J dropped 4; count of bases not matched to a gene: 11. The CDR3 is 17 amino acids. The germline gives CDR1 DFQATT, CDR2 SNEGSKA (reference sequence). The CDR3 DNA is TGCAGTGCTAGAGATCTAAGGACAGGGGAGGTTGCAGATACGCAGTATTTT. It yields the protein CSARDLRTGEVADTQYF.

This chain uses TRBV15 with TRBJ2-2; D unclear. This CDR3 has 13 amino acids. The germline gives CDR1 LNHNV, CDR2 YYDKDF (reference sequence). The V gene lost 0 bases and the J gene lost 7 bases, with 6 bases spanning the gap. The CDR3 region is CATSRDRYGELFF. The CDR3, as DNA: TGTGCCACCAGCAGAGATCGATACGGGGAGCTGTTTTTT.

This clonotype was counted a single time. The rearrangement uses TRBV20-1 and TRBJ1-2, with a weak D call TRBD1 (5 bases). Looked up from germline, CDR1 is DFQATT and CDR2 is SNEGSKA (reference sequence). With 3 bases removed from V and 4 bases from J, the gap between germline ends came to 15 bases. The CDR3 sequence is 14 residues long. The CDR3 DNA follows: TGCAGTGCTAGGGGACGGACCCGAAGCTATGGCTACACCTTC. This sequence encodes CSARGRTRSYGYTF.

The sample holds a few counts of this clonotype. The chain has TRBV20-1 and TRBJ1-2, with 7 nucleotides matching TRBD1. Germline lookup yields CDR1 DFQATT and CDR2 SNEGSKA (reference sequence). Losses at the gene ends were 3 bases for V and 8 bases for J; bases not matched to a gene: 6. The CDR3 consists of 12 residues. CDR3 amino acids: CSARDRRRGYTF. For the CDR3, the DNA is TGCAGTGCTAGGGACAGGAGGCGAGGCTACACCTTC.

This clonotype was counted ten times or more. This chain links TRBV7-2 with TRBJ2-4; 9 bases line up with TRBD2. CDR3 length: 16 amino acids. Germline V lookup: CDR1 SGHTA, CDR2 FQGNSA. V shed 5 bases and J 5 bases; nucleotides not matched to a gene: 10. CDR3 in amino acids: CASSLKPGTSQNIQYF. The CDR3, as DNA: TGTGCCAGCAGCCTCAAGCCCGGGACTAGCCAAAACATTCAGTACTTC.

This chain uses TRBV20-1 with TRBJ2-4; no reliable D call. Looked up from germline, CDR1 is DFQATT and CDR2 is SNEGSKA (reference sequence). This CDR3 region has 16 residues. Trimming took 0 bases from V and 13 from J, leaving 25 bases between them. The CDR3 spells CSARDHRQAPSNEQYF. The CDR3 DNA sequence: TGCAGTGCTAGAGATCATAGGCAGGCTCCCTCCAATGAGCAGTACTTC.

Of note for this clonotype: A much larger clone differs by one base, so this may be a read error. The rearrangement joins TRBV15 to TRBJ1-2; D not resolved. Per the germline V gene, CDR1 is LNHNV and CDR2 is YYDKDF (reference sequence). The CDR3 extends over 13 amino acids. CDR3 coding DNA: TGTGCCACCGGCAGAGATCGGGTGTATGGCTACACCTTC. As protein: CATGRDRVYGYTF. The whole variable domain, remainder taken from reference TRBV15 and TRBJ1-2, is DAMVIQNPRYQVTQFGKPVTLSCSQTLNHNVMYWYQQKSSQAPKLLFHYYDKDFNNEADTPDNFQSRRPNTSFCFLDIRSPGLGDTAMYLCATGRDRVYGYTFGSGTRLTVV.

This rearrangement joins TRBV6-5 to TRBJ1-6; 7 nucleotides agree with TRBD1. The CDR3 contains 15 residues. CDR1 and CDR2 from the germline V gene are MNHEY and SVGAGI. Trimming cost V 7 bases and J 6 bases; bases outside gene matches: 9. The DNA for the CDR3 is TGTGCCAGCACCTTCGCGGGACAGCTTAATTCACCCCTCCACTTT. It translates to CASTFAGQLNSPLHF.

Remarks on this clonotype: A much larger clone is a single base away; this may be a read error. CDR3 region: CASSSFRRGVQETQFF. CDR3 bases: TGTGCCAGCAGTTCCTTCCGGCGGGGAGTCCAAGAGACCCAGTTCTTC. The chain carries TRBV6-5 and TRBJ2-5, with D possibly being TRBD2 (6 bases). The end of the DNA fits TRBJ2-1 better, so the J call may be wrong. Germline lookup yields CDR1 MNHEY and CDR2 SVGAGI. The CDR3 has 16 amino acids.

The chain recombines TRBV25-1 with TRBJ1-1; D uncertain. The CDR3 runs to 11 residues. The ends were cut back, 8 bases at V and 7 bases at J, with 11 bases in the middle. The V gene's germline CDR1 is MGHDK and CDR2 SYGVNS. CDR3 loop: CASEEQSEAFF. The CDR3 DNA is TGTGCCAGCGAAGAACAAAGTGAAGCTTTCTTT.

The chain uses TRBV7-6 and TRBJ2-3, with a possible D match to TRBD2 (5 bases). Germline values: CDR1 SGHVS, CDR2 FNYEAQ. Between the trimmed V and J ends, which lost 4 bases and 4 bases, there was a span of 12 bases. The CDR3 length is 14 residues. The DNA of the CDR3 is TGTGCCAGCAGCTCCAGCACGGGGTCAGATACGCAGTATTTT. Encoded protein: CASSSSTGSDTQYF.